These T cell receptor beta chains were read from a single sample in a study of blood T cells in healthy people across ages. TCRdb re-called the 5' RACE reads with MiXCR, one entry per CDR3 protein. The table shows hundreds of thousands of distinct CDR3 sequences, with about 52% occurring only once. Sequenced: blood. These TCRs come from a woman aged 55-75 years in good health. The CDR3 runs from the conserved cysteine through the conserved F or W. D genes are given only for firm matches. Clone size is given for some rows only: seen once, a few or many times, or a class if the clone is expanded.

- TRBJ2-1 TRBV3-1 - CASSPRGAYNEQFF TGTGCCAGCAGCCCTCGGGGCGCCTACAATGAGCAGTTCTTC
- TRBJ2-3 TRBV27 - CASSFSSGDTQYF TGTGCCAGCAGTTTCTCGAGTGGGGATACGCAGTATTTT
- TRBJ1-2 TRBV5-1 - CASSWDPVTGYTF TGCGCCAGCAGTTGGGACCCGGTGACAGGCTACACCTTC
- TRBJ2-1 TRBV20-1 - CSAPRASGNEQFF TGCAGTGCTCCACGGGCATCGGGTAATGAGCAGTTCTTC
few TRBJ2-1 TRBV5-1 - CASSLNHNEQFF TGCGCCAGCAGCTTAAACCACAATGAGCAGTTCTTC
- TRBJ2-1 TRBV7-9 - CASSLMGTLIYNEQFF TGTGCCAGCAGCTTAATGGGCACCTTGATCTACAATGAGCAGTTCTTC
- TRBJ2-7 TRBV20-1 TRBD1 CSATGGSDGSYEQYF TGCAGTGCGACAGGGGGTAGCGACGGCTCCTACGAGCAGTACTTC
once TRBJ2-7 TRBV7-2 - CASSLGGDIYEQYF TGTGCCAGCAGCTTAGGGGGCGACATCTACGAGCAGTACTTC
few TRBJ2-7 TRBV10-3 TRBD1 CAISVPGQGAEQYF TGTGCCATCAGCGTACCGGGACAGGGAGCCGAGCAGTACTTC
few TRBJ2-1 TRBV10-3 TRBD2 CAISEFGGGGRSDNEQFF TGTGCCATCAGTGAGTTTGGGGGCGGCGGGAGGTCCGACAATGAGCAGTTCTTC
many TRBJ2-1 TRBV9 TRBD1 CASSVVTGGLGEQFF TGTGCCAGCAGCGTAGTCACAGGGGGCTTGGGTGAGCAGTTCTTC
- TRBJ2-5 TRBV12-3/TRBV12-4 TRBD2 CASRPRLAGEETQYF TGTGCCAGCAGACCACGACTAGCGGGAGAGGAGACCCAGTACTTC
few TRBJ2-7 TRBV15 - CATSRGGTNPYEQYF TGTGCCACCAGCAGAGGTGGGACAAACCCCTACGAGCAGTACTTC
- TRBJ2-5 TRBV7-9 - CASSYQAEETQYF TGTGCCAGCAGCTATCAGGCGGAAGAGACCCAGTACTTC
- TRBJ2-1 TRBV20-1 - CSARQGFGGNEQFF TGCAGTGCTAGACAGGGGTTTGGGGGCAATGAGCAGTTCTTC
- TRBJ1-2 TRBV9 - CASSASSGTLYGYTF TGTGCCAGCAGCGCATCCTCCGGGACACTATATGGCTACACCTTC
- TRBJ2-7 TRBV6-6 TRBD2 CAGSYSSGLGAVDEQYF TGTGCCGGCAGTTACTCGTCGGGACTAGGGGCCGTTGACGAGCAGTACTTC
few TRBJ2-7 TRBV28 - CASLGASGSYNEQYF TGTGCCAGCTTGGGGGCTAGCGGTTCCTACAATGAGCAGTACTTC
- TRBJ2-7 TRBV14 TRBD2 CASSQPAGGGGEQYF TGTGCCAGCAGCCAACCAGCGGGAGGTGGAGGAGAGCAGTACTTC
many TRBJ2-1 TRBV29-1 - CSVAPSGHEQFF TGCAGCGTTGCCCCGTCAGGTCATGAGCAGTTCTTC
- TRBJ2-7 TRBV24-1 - CATSDFGYEQYF TGTGCCACCAGTGATTTTGGGTACGAGCAGTACTTC
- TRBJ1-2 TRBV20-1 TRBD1 CSAPTRGQSYGYTF TGCAGTGCACCGACCCGGGGACAGTCCTATGGCTACACCTTC
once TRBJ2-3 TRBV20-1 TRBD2 CSASGSSGRSTDTQYF TGCAGTGCTAGTGGATCTAGCGGGAGGTCGACAGATACGCAGTATTTT
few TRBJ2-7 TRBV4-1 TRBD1 CASRRRDSEPYEQYF TGCGCCAGCAGACGCCGGGACAGCGAACCCTACGAGCAGTACTTC
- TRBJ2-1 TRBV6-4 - CASSDLGNVRPNEQFF TGTGCCAGCAGTGACTTGGGTAATGTGAGGCCTAATGAGCAGTTCTTC
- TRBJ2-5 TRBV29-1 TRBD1 CSVDLDRAGQYF TGCAGCGTTGACCTCGACAGGGCCGGTCAGTACTTC
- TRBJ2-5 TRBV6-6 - CASDRDFQETQYF TGTGCCAGCGACCGGGACTTCCAAGAGACCCAGTACTTC
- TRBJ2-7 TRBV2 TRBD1 CASTGQGGTIEQYF TGTGCCAGCACCGGACAGGGGGGTACGATCGAGCAGTACTTC
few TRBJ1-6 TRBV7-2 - CASSLENRFNSPLHF TGTGCCAGCAGCTTAGAGAACAGATTCAATTCACCCCTCCACTTT
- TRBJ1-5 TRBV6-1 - CASRGNQGSNQPQHF TGTGCCAGCAGGGGGAATCAGGGATCTAATCAGCCCCAGCATTTT
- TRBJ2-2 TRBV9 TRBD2 CASSAREGGIGELFF TGTGCCAGCAGCGCCCGGGAGGGCGGGATCGGGGAGCTGTTTTTT
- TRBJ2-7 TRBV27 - CASKDSYEQYF TGTGCCAGCAAGGACAGTTACGAGCAGTACTTC
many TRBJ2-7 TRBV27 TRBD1 CASSLSMGQVYEQYF TGTGCCAGCAGTTTATCGATGGGACAGGTCTACGAGCAGTACTTC
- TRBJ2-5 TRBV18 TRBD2 CASSPLASGETQYF TGTGCCAGCTCACCATTAGCTAGCGGAGAGACCCAGTACTTC
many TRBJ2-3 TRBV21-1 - CASSTNLRGPRGDTQYF TGTGCCAGCAGCACTAACCTTAGGGGGCCCAGGGGGGATACGCAGTATTTT
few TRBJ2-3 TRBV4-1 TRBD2 CASSQVLAGVADTQYF TGCGCCAGCAGCCAAGTCCTAGCGGGAGTTGCAGATACGCAGTATTTT
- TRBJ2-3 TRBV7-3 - CASSHLLGQSSTDTQYF TGTGCCAGCAGCCACCTCCTGGGGCAATCTAGCACAGATACGCAGTATTTT
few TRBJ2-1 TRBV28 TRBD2 CASSLTTSGRGSNEQFF TGTGCCAGCAGTCTTACAACTAGCGGGAGAGGGAGCAATGAGCAGTTCTTC
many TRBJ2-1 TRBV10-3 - CAISEGYNEQFF TGTGCCATCAGTGAGGGGTACAATGAGCAGTTCTTC
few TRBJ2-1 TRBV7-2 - CASSGQYNEQFF TGTGCCAGCAGCGGTCAATACAATGAGCAGTTCTTC
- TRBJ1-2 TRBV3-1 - CASSQGASGHGYTF TGTGCCAGCAGCCAAGGGGCCTCGGGCCATGGCTACACCTTC
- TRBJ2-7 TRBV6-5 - CASSYWGGGGCEQYF TGTGCCAGCAGTTACTGGGGGGGCGGGGGTTGCGAGCAGTACTTC
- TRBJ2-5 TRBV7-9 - CASSLGQRSLNEQYF TGTGCCAGCAGCTTAGGCCAGCGGAGCCTCAATGAGCAGTACTTC
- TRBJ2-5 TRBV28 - CASTYQGTTEETQYF TGTGCCAGCACCTACCAGGGCACTACCGAAGAGACCCAGTACTTC
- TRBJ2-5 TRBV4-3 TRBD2 CASSQEGGSHQETQYF TGCGCCAGCAGCCAAGAAGGCGGGAGCCACCAAGAGACCCAGTACTTC
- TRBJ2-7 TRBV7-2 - CASSLRAGGPNNEQYF TGTGCCAGCAGCTTACGGGCGGGCGGACCGAACAATGAGCAGTACTTC
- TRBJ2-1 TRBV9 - CASSVGGNAYNEQFF TGTGCCAGCAGCGTAGGCGGGAATGCCTACAATGAGCAGTTCTTC
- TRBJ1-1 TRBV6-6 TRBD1 CASSLTTGMNTEAFF TGTGCCAGCAGCCTCACGACAGGGATGAACACTGAAGCTTTCTTT
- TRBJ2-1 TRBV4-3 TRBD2 CASSQDLGGRREQFF TGCGCCAGCAGCCAAGATCTAGGCGGGAGGCGAGAGCAGTTCTTC
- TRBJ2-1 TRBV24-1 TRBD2 CATSDQTGLAGYNEQFF TGTGCCACCAGTGACCAAACCGGACTAGCGGGGTACAATGAGCAGTTCTTC
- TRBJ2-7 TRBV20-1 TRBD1 CSAKGAEEQYF TGCAGTGCTAAGGGGGCGGAGGAGCAGTACTTC
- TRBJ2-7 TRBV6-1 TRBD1 CASSEGSAGGIHEQYF TGTGCCAGCAGTGAAGGATCGGCAGGGGGAATACACGAGCAGTACTTC
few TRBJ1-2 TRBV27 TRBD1 CASSLFDRAGYTF TGTGCCAGCAGTTTATTCGACAGGGCTGGCTACACCTTC
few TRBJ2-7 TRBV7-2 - CASSPIPYEQYF TGTGCCAGCAGCCCAATCCCCTACGAGCAGTACTTC
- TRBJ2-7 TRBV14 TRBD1 CASSLPPTGTGDYNEQYF TGTGCCAGCAGCCTTCCCCCCACGGGGACAGGGGACTACAATGAGCAGTACTTC
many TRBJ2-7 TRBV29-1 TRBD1 CSVEGTGTSEQYF TGCAGCGTTGAGGGGACAGGGACGAGCGAGCAGTACTTC
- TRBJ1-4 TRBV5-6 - CASSLVPGRANEKLFF TGTGCCAGCAGCTTGGTCCCGGGACGGGCTAATGAAAAACTGTTTTTT